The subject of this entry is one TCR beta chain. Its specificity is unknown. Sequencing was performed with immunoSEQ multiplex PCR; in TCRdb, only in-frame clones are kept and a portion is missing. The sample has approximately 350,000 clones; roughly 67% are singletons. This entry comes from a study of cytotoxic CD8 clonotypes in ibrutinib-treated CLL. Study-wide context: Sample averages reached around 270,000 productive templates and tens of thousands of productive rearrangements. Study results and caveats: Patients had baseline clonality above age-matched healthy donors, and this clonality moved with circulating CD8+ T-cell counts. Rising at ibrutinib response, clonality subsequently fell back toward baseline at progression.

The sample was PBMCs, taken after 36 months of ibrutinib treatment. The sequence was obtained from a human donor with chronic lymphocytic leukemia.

The CDR3 DNA sequence: TGTGCCACCCGTGATAGCGATCTAGATACGCAGTATTTT. Protein: CATRDSDLDTQYF. V and J are TRBV25-1 and TRBJ2-3; a possible D gene is TRBD2 (5 bases). The CDR3 extends over 13 amino acids. Trimming took off 10 bases at V and 5 bases at J, with 16 bases between the two ends. Germline CDR1 and CDR2: MGHDK and SYGVNS. The full variable domain, with the rest looked up from reference TRBV25-1 and TRBJ2-3, is EADIYQTPRYLVIGTGKKITLECSQTMGHDKMYWYQQDPGMELHLIHYSYGVNSTEKGDLSSESTVSRIRTEHFPLTLESARPSHTSQYLCATRDSDLDTQYFGPGTRLTVL.